This T cell receptor (beta chain) was captured by sequencing in a study of cytomegalovirus exposure and HLA in healthy donors. Study results and caveats: Researchers had no immune exposure information except CMV serostatus available. The authors confirmed in vitro that three CMV-associated chains were specific for CMV antigens. Researchers reported in a later analysis that a missense DCLRE1C variant was tied to TCR beta V- and J-gene trimming.

V lost 1 base and J 5 bases, leaving 11 bases between the germline ends. The CDR3 loop spans 13 amino acids. Germline lookup yields CDR1 SQVTM and CDR2 ANQGSEA. 13 Jbeta primers and 60 Vbeta primers were used for the PCR. Assay: immunoSEQ multiplex PCR; the TCRdb copy retains only in-frame clones and omits some. Found here are roughly 220,000 clones, around 64% of them singletons; the top ten hold 2.6%. To note about this clone: Its antigen is not identified.

Sequencing was performed on PBMCs. The sequence came from a man between 35 and 55 years old in good health and CMV-seropositive. V usage is TRBV29-1 and J usage is TRBJ1-1; D gene ambiguous. The CDR3: CSVEVGGKTEAFF. DNA for the CDR3: TGCAGCGTTGAAGTTGGAGGGAAGACTGAAGCTTTCTTT.